The sample holds a few counts of the clone carrying this T cell receptor beta chain. This entry comes from a study of T cell repertoires in breast cancer. A second nested PCR with blocking oligonucleotides suppressed unpaired genes. TCRdb used MiXCR to reprocess the emulsion pairing reads, holding one entry per CDR3 protein. The table includes about 40,000 distinct CDR3 sequences, 45% detected once. Primers covering all TCR V genes were used in emulsion RT-PCR on CD8+ T cells. The sequenced sample was CD8+ T cells. The TCR comes from a pool of human donors with breast cancer or a healthy control (not recorded which).

DNA of the CDR3: TGTGCCAGTAGTATAAGGGGCCCGCAGGATTCACCCCTCCACTTT. It translates to CASSIRGPQDSPLHF. J is TRBJ1-6 and V is TRBV19, with D tentatively TRBD1 (5 bases). The V gene lost 2 bases and the J gene lost 8 bases, with 13 bases spanning the gap. Germline CDR1 reads LNHDA; CDR2 reads SQIVND (reference sequence). The CDR3 length is 15 residues.